Listed below are T cell receptor beta chains from one sample, sequenced in a study of T cell responses to AZD1222 COVID-19 vaccine. Produced via immunoSEQ multiplex PCR; TCRdb's table is partial and in-frame only. The data show about 140,000 clones, 70% to 90% seen once. The sample in question was peripheral blood, obtained on day 0 of AZD1222 vaccination. Every receptor here comes from an adult in good health. CDR3s include the opening cysteine and the closing phenylalanine or tryptophan. The order of the fields is clone size, D gene, J gene, CDR3 length, V gene, CDR3 DNA, CDR3 protein. The D gene is left open where the match is weak. The size entry is marked missing in some rows and otherwise reads once, few, many or a size class.

-,-,TRBJ1-1,15,TRBV28,TGTGCCAGCAGTTCGGACCAGCCTTGGAACACTGAAGCTTTCTTT,CASSSDQPWNTEAFF
-,-,TRBJ1-3,15,TRBV18,TGTGCCAGCTCACCACCGCAGGGTTTTGGAAACACCATATATTTT,CASSPPQGFGNTIYF
-,-,TRBJ1-5,14,TRBV27,TGTGCCAGCAGTTTATCAGGGCACGATCAGCCCCAGCATTTT,CASSLSGHDQPQHF
-,-,TRBJ1-1,12,TRBV30,TGTGCCTGGAGTGTCCGGGAGACTGAAGCTTTCTTT,CAWSVRETEAFF
-,-,TRBJ2-7,13,TRBV20-1,TGCAGTGCCAGTGGTCTTCGCTCCTACGAGCAGTACTTC,CSASGLRSYEQYF
-,TRBD1,TRBJ1-3,18,TRBV5-1,TGCGCCAGCAGCGGTCCCTCTGGACAGGTGAACTCTGGAAACACCATATATTTT,CASSGPSGQVNSGNTIYF
-,-,TRBJ1-2,12,TRBV18,TGTGCCAGCTCACCAAATAGTGATGGCTACACCTTC,CASSPNSDGYTF
-,-,TRBJ2-1,17,TRBV7-2,TGTGCCAGCAGCACCGGAAGGGACTCCTATTCCTACAATGAGCAGTTCTTC,CASSTGRDSYSYNEQFF
-,-,TRBJ2-1,15,TRBV19,TGTGCCAGTAGTATGGGGCCGGTGTGGAGGAATGAGCAGTTCTTC,CASSMGPVWRNEQFF
-,TRBD1,TRBJ2-3,14,TRBV6-5,TGTGCCAGCAGTAGGGGACAGCGCACAGATACGCAGTATTTT,CASSRGQRTDTQYF
-,-,TRBJ1-2,14,TRBV18,TGTGCCAGCTCACCACTAGACAGTAACTATGGCTACACCTTC,CASSPLDSNYGYTF
-,TRBD1,TRBJ1-1,12,TRBV12-3/TRBV12-4,TGTGCCAGCAGTTTCGGACAGGCTGAAGCTTTCTTT,CASSFGQAEAFF
-,-,TRBJ2-1,14,TRBV15,TGTGCCACCAGCAGAGAAGGGAGGGGGAATGAGCAGTTCTTC,CATSREGRGNEQFF
-,TRBD1,TRBJ2-7,14,TRBV5-1,TGCGCCAGCAGCTTACAGGGGGCGACGGGGGAGCAGTACTTC,CASSLQGATGEQYF
few,TRBD1,TRBJ1-1,12,TRBV11-3,TGTGCCAGCAGTTCGGACAGGGGTGAAGCTTTCTTT,CASSSDRGEAFF
-,TRBD2,TRBJ2-1,14,TRBV29-1,TGCAGCGTTAGGACCGGGACTACCTACAATGAGCAGTTCTTC,CSVRTGTTYNEQFF
-,-,TRBJ1-6,19,TRBV2,TGTGCCAGCAGTGAAATGGTACCGGGTTCCGCGAACTATAATTCACCCCTCCACTTT,CASSEMVPGSANYNSPLHF
-,-,TRBJ2-7,11,TRBV28,TGTGCCAGCAGTCCCGACTACGAGCAGTACTTC,CASSPDYEQYF
-,TRBD1,TRBJ1-5,14,TRBV6-6,TGTGCCAGCAGGCTGACAGGGACCGAGCAGCCCCAGCATTTT,CASRLTGTEQPQHF
-,-,TRBJ2-1,12,TRBV7-8,TGTGCCAGCAGCAACCTACAGGGACAGCAGTTCTTC,CASSNLQGQQFF
-,-,TRBJ1-2,15,TRBV10-2,TGCGCCAGCAGTGAGTCACAGCAATCTAACTATGGCTACACCTTC,CASSESQQSNYGYTF
-,-,TRBJ2-2,15,TRBV5-6,TGTGCCAGCAGCTTGGTAGGAGGGGCGATCGGGGAGCTGTTTTTT,CASSLVGGAIGELFF
-,-,TRBJ1-1,15,TRBV27,TGTGCCAGCAGTTTAGGGAGGGTAACGAACACTGAAGCTTTCTTT,CASSLGRVTNTEAFF
-,TRBD1,TRBJ1-6,18,TRBV11-2,TGTGCCAGCAGTCATGGACAGGGGTTGAAGATCCTGACTTCACCCCTCCACTTT,CASSHGQGLKILTSPLHF
-,TRBD1,TRBJ1-2,14,TRBV6-5,TGTGCCACCCGAGTGAGGGGGCGAATGAGCGGCTACACCTTC,CATRVRGRMSGYTF
once,-,TRBJ2-7,14,TRBV5-1,TGCGCCAGCAGCACCACCCCAGGGTCCTACGAGCAGTACTTC,CASSTTPGSYEQYF
-,TRBD1,TRBJ2-6,17,TRBV6-4,TGTGCCAGCAGTGGGGGAACAGGGGTCTCTGGGGCCAACGTCCTGACTTTC,CASSGGTGVSGANVLTF
-,-,TRBJ2-7,12,TRBV3-1/TRBV3-2,TGTGCCAGCAGCCAGACAGTCTACGAGCAGTACTTC,CASSQTVYEQYF
-,-,TRBJ2-1,15,TRBV6-5,TGTGCCAGCAGTTACTCTTGGCGGGCGGCAAATGAGCAGTTCTTC,CASSYSWRAANEQFF
-,-,TRBJ1-1,12,TRBV28,TGTGCCAGCAGTTTTCGTGGTACTGAAGCTTTCTTT,CASSFRGTEAFF
-,-,TRBJ1-2,13,TRBV6-5,TGTGCCAGCAGGTCATTTCAGGGTTATGGCTACACCTTC,CASRSFQGYGYTF
-,-,TRBJ1-3,18,TRBV7-6,TGTGCCAGCAGCCCGGCGGTTGCCCAAGGATCTACTGGAAACACCATATATTTT,CASSPAVAQGSTGNTIYF
-,-,TRBJ2-6,16,TRBV19,TGTGCCAGTAGTATAGGGGGCTCCTCTGGGGCCAACGTCCTGACTTTC,CASSIGGSSGANVLTF
once,-,TRBJ1-1,15,TRBV6-1,TGTGCCAGCAGTGATTGGTCCATAGAGGGACCTGAAGCTTTCTTT,CASSDWSIEGPEAFF
-,-,TRBJ1-2,13,TRBV14,TGTGCCAGCAGACCGGGCGCGAACTATGGCTACACCTTC,CASRPGANYGYTF
-,TRBD2,TRBJ2-5,18,TRBV5-1,TGCGCCAGCAGCTTGGACCTCCGGGGGGGAGGGCCTGGGGAGACCCAGTACTTC,CASSLDLRGGGPGETQYF
-,-,TRBJ1-5,16,TRBV5-1,TGCGCCAGCAGCCCCGATGGGGGGGGTAGCAATCAGCCCCAGCATTTT,CASSPDGGGSNQPQHF
-,-,TRBJ1-2,12,TRBV9,TGTGCCAGCAGCGGGGAGTACTATGGCTACACCTTC,CASSGEYYGYTF
-,TRBD2,TRBJ2-1,15,TRBV27,TGTGCCAGCAGTTCCGGGACTAGCGGGAAGAATGAGCAGTTCTTC,CASSSGTSGKNEQFF
once,TRBD1,TRBJ1-2,17,TRBV27,TGTGCCAGCAGTTCGGCCCTACAGGGGTTCTCTAACTATGGCTACACCTTC,CASSSALQGFSNYGYTF
-,TRBD1,TRBJ2-7,15,TRBV7-9,TGTGCCAGCAGCTTCGGACAGGGGGCCATCTACGAGCAGTACTTC,CASSFGQGAIYEQYF
-,-,TRBJ1-2,15,TRBV25-1,TGTGCCAGCAGTGAATCACCGGGTCCCAACTATGGCTACACCTTC,CASSESPGPNYGYTF
-,-,TRBJ2-5,17,TRBV9,TGTGCCAGCAGCGCGGGACTCTCGGATAACACAAGAGAGACCCAGTACTTC,CASSAGLSDNTRETQYF
-,-,TRBJ1-1,15,TRBV7-9,TGTGCCAGCAGCTTAGCGCTAACCAGGACCACTGAAGCTTTCTTT,CASSLALTRTTEAFF
-,-,TRBJ1-1,13,TRBV19,TGTGCCAGTAGTATCGGGAAGTACACTGAAGCTTTCTTT,CASSIGKYTEAFF
-,-,TRBJ2-7,16,TRBV6-5,TGTGCCAGCAGTTACTCGAGGAGTAGCGGCCAGTCGGTGCAGTACTTC,CASSYSRSSGQSVQYF
-,-,TRBJ2-3,12,TRBV5-4,TGTGCCAGCTCTCGGAGGCCAGATACGCAGTATTTT,CASSRRPDTQYF
-,TRBD1,TRBJ1-2,13,TRBV19,TGTGCCAGTAGATACGGGACAGTTGGTGGCTACACCTTC,CASRYGTVGGYTF
-,-,TRBJ2-3,14,TRBV27,TGTGCCAGCAGTTTGTGGCAACACACAGATACGCAGTATTTT,CASSLWQHTDTQYF
-,-,TRBJ1-1,15,TRBV10-3,TGTGCCATCATGGGTTCACCCGGGGAGGACACTGAAGCTTTCTTT,CAIMGSPGEDTEAFF
once,-,TRBJ2-4,15,TRBV7-9,TGTGCCAGCAGCTACCGGGACACCCTCAAAAACATTCAGTACTTC,CASSYRDTLKNIQYF
-,TRBD1,TRBJ2-2,14,TRBV2,TGTGCCAGCCGCATGGGACAGTCCACCGGGGAGCTGTTTTTT,CASRMGQSTGELFF
-,-,TRBJ1-1,13,TRBV19,TGTGCCAGTAGTCTCCAGGGGAGGAAGGCGGCTTTCTTT,CASSLQGRKAAFF
-,-,TRBJ1-2,12,TRBV9,TGTGCCAGCAGCCCACAGGAGGATGGCTACACCTTC,CASSPQEDGYTF
once,TRBD1,TRBJ1-5,16,TRBV5-5,TGTGCCAGCAGCTTGGCCATTGGGACAGGGCCCCAGCCCCAGCATTTT,CASSLAIGTGPQPQHF
few,-,TRBJ1-1,17,TRBV15,TGTGCCACCAGCAGAGATACAGGGATTGGGATGAACACTGAAGCTTTCTTT,CATSRDTGIGMNTEAFF
-,-,TRBJ1-2,14,TRBV19,TGTGCCAGTAGTATCTCCGGCGCCGACTATGGCTACACCTTC,CASSISGADYGYTF